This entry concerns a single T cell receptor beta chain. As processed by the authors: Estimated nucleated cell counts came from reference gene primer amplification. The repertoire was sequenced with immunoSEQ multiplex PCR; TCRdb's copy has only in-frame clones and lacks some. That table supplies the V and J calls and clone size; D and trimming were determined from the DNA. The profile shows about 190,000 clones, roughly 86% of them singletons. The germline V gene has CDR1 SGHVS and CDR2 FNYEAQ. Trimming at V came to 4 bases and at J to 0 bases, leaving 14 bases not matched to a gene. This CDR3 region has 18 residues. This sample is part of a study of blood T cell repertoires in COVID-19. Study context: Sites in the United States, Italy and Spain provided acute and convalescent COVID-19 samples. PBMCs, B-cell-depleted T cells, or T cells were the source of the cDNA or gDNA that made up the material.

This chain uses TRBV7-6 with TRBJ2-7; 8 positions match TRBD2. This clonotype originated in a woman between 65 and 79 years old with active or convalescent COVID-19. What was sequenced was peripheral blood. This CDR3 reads CASSSVAGSGGPSYEQYF. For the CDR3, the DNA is TGTGCCAGCAGCTCCGTAGCGGGATCGGGGGGCCCCTCCTACGAGCAGTACTTC.